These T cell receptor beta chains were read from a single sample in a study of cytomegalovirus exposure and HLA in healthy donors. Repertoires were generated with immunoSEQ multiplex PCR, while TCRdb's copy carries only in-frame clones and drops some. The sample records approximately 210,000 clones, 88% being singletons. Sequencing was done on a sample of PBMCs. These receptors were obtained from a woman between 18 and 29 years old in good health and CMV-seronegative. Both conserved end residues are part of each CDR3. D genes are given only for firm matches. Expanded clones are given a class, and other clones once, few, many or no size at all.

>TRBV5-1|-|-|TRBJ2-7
TGCGCCAGCAGCTTGGACAGTATCTCCTACGAGCAGTACTTC
CASSLDSISYEQYF
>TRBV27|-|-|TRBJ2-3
TGTGCCAGCAGTTTACGGATAAACGGGAGAGATACGCAGTATTTT
CASSLRINGRDTQYF
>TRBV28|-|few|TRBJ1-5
TGTGCCAGCAGTTTGTACAGGGTGAATCAGCCCCAGCATTTT
CASSLYRVNQPQHF
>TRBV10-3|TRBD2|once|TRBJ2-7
TGTGCCATCTGGGAACCTAGCGGGAGGGCGGTAGGCTACCGCGAGCAGTACTTC
CAIWEPSGRAVGYREQYF
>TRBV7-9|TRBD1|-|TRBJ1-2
TGTGCCAGCAGCTCCCTTAGACAGGGGGCGTTATATGGCGGTGGCTACACCTTC
CASSSLRQGALYGGGYTF
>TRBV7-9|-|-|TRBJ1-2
TGTGCCAGCAGCTTAGGGGGCGTAAGCTATGGCTACACCTTC
CASSLGGVSYGYTF
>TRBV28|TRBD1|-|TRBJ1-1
TGTGCCAGCAGTTCCTGGGAGGACAGGGCTTTCAACACTGAAGCTTTCTTT
CASSSWEDRAFNTEAFF
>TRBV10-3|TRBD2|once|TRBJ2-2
TGTGCCATGACTAGCGGAGGTGGCACCGGGGAGCTGTTTTTT
CAMTSGGGTGELFF
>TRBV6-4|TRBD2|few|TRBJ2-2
TGTGCCAGCAGTAGCGGGAGCACCGGGGAGCTGTTTTTT
CASSSGSTGELFF
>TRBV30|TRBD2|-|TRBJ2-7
TGTGCGACGCTTAGCGGGGGGAAGGCTTACGAGCAGTACTTC
CATLSGGKAYEQYF
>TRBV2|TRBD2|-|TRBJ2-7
TGTGCCAGCTGCCAACTAGCGGGAGTAGGAAACGAGCAGTACTTC
CASCQLAGVGNEQYF
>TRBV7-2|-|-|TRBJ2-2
TGTGCCACCACCCCTAGACAGGACGCCGGGGAGCTGTTTTTT
CATTPRQDAGELFF
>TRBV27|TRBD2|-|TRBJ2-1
TGTGCCAGCAGTTTGACTAGCGGGTTCTACAATGAGCAGTTCTTC
CASSLTSGFYNEQFF
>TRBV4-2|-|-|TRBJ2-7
TGTGCCAGCAGCCAAGCGCAGCTCCGAGAGGACGAGCAGTACTTC
CASSQAQLREDEQYF
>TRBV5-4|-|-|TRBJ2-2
TGTGCCAGCAGCTTGGGCCGGGACAGTGGGACTAGAAGGTCCGCCGGGGAGCTGTTTTTT
CASSLGRDSGTRRSAGELFF
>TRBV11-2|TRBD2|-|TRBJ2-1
TGTGCCAGCAGCTTAAAAGGACTAGCGGCGGACATTGAGCAGTTCTTC
CASSLKGLAADIEQFF
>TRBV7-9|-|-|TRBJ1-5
TGTGCCAGCAGCTTAGTCGGCATGACAGGTAATCAGCCCCAGCATTTT
CASSLVGMTGNQPQHF
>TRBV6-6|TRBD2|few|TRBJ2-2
TGTGCCAGCAGCAACGTGCCGGGACTAGGCGTCGGGGAGCTGTTTTTT
CASSNVPGLGVGELFF
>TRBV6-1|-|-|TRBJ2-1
TGTGCCAGCAGTGAGTTGGGAGTAATACGGAATGAGCAGTTCTTC
CASSELGVIRNEQFF
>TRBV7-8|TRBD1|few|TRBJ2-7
TGTGCCAGCAGCCCCACCGGGACAGGCTACGAGCAGTACTTC
CASSPTGTGYEQYF
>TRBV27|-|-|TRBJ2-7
TGTGCCAGCAGTTATGAACGAGGACGGGGCTACGAGCAGTACTTC
CASSYERGRGYEQYF
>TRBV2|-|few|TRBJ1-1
TGTGCCAGCAGCCTGCAGGGCAACACTGAAGCTTTCTTT
CASSLQGNTEAFF
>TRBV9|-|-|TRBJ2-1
TGTGCCAGCAGCGTAGGTCCGGGAGCGGAAAATGAGCAGTTCTTC
CASSVGPGAENEQFF
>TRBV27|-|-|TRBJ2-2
TGTGCCAGCAGTTTATCAGGGAGCACCGGGGAGCTGTTTTTT
CASSLSGSTGELFF
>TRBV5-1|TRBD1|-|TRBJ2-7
TGCGCCAGCAGCTTCACCCAGGGGGACGAGCAGTACTTC
CASSFTQGDEQYF
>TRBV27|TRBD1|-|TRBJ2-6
TGTGCCAGCAGTCCCTCCTTAGGGCAGGGGGCTTTGAGCCCTGGGGCCAACGTCCTGACTTTC
CASSPSLGQGALSPGANVLTF
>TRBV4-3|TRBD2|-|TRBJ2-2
TGCGCCAGCAGCCGCTGGAGATCGACTAGCGGGAGAGTCAACACCGGGGAGCTGTTTTTT
CASSRWRSTSGRVNTGELFF
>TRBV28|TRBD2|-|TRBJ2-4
TGTGCCAGCAGTTCCGGGACTACTAGTATTCAGTACTTC
CASSSGTTSIQYF
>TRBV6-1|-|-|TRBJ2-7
TGTGCCAGCGGACCAGGCGGGCGCCCTTTCCGCGAGCAGTACTTC
CASGPGGRPFREQYF
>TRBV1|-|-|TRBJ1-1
TGCACCAGCAGTCATAACGACAGGGTGAACACTGAAGCTTTCTTT
CTSSHNDRVNTEAFF
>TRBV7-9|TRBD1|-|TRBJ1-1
TGTGCCAGCAGCCCACAGAGAACAGGGGTCACTGAAGCTTTCTTT
CASSPQRTGVTEAFF
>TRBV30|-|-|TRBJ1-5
TGTGCCTGGAGTACGGGGGAAGGTCAGCCCCAGCATTTT
CAWSTGEGQPQHF
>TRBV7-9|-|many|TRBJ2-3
TGTGCCAGCAGCTTAGCGCGCCAGGCCCCCACAGATACGCAGTATTTT
CASSLARQAPTDTQYF
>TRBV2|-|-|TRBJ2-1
TGTGCCAGCAGTGAAGCCGGGACAAATGAGCAGTTCTTC
CASSEAGTNEQFF
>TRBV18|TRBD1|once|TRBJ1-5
TGTGCCAGCTCACCGGGACAGGGGGGAAATCAGCCCCAGCATTTT
CASSPGQGGNQPQHF
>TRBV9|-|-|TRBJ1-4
TGTGCCAGCAGCTACTCCACAGGGCTGAATGAAAAACTGTTTTTT
CASSYSTGLNEKLFF
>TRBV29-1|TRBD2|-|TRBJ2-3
TGCAGCGTTGAATGGGCTAGCGGGGCCCCCACAGATACGCAGTATTTT
CSVEWASGAPTDTQYF
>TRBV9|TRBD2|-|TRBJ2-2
TGTGCCAGCAGCATTAGGACTAGCGGGCTCAACACCGGGGAGCTGTTTTTT
CASSIRTSGLNTGELFF
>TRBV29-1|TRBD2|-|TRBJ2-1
TGCAGCGTTGGAGCCAGGACTAGCGGTGAGCAGTTCTTC
CSVGARTSGEQFF
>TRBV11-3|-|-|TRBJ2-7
TGTGCCAGCAGCCGGACCGACAGCTCCTACGAGCAGTACTTC
CASSRTDSSYEQYF
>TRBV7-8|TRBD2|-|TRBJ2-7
TGTGCCAGCAGCTTAACTAGACTAGCGGGAGGAAGTACCTCCTACGAGCAGTACTTC
CASSLTRLAGGSTSYEQYF
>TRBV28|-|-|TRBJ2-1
TGTGCCAGCAGTTTACTGGGGCAGGGTATACAAGTTGAGCAGTTCTTC
CASSLLGQGIQVEQFF
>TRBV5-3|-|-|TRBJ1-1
TGTGCCAGAAGCCGGACAGTGAACACTGAAGCTTTCTTT
CARSRTVNTEAFF
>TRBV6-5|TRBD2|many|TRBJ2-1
TGTGCCAGCAGTGGACTAGCGGGAGGCCACAATGAGCAGTTCTTC
CASSGLAGGHNEQFF
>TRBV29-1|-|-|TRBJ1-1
TGCAGCGTCCTACAGATCGGGAACACTGAAGCTTTCTTT
CSVLQIGNTEAFF
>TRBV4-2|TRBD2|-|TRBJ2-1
TGTGCCAGCAGCCCAGAGGGACTAGCGGAGTACAATGAGCAGTTCTTC
CASSPEGLAEYNEQFF
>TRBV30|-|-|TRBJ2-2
TGTGCCTGGAGTGTAGACAGCCAATACACCGGGGAGCTGTTTTTT
CAWSVDSQYTGELFF
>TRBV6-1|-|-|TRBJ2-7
TGTGCCAGCAGTGAAGCTGGGGCTATTAGCTCCTACGAGCAGTACTTC
CASSEAGAISSYEQYF
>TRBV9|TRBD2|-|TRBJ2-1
TGTGCCAGCTCAGGACTAGCGCGCTACAATGAGCAGTTCTTC
CASSGLARYNEQFF
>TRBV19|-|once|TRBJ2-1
TGTGCCAGTAGTCATTCGACAATGAGCTCCTACAATGAGCAGTTCTTC
CASSHSTMSSYNEQFF
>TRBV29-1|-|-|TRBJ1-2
TGCAGCGTTGAAGGGGGCTTTTCCCAAGGGGGCTACACCTTC
CSVEGGFSQGGYTF
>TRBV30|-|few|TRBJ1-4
TGTGCCTGGAGCTGGAGGGGCTCGGGAAAACTGTTTTTT
CAWSWRGSGKLFF
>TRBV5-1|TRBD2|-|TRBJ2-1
TGCGCCAGCAGGCTAGCGGCATACAATGAGCAGTTCTTC
CASRLAAYNEQFF
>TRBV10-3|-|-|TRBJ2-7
TGTGCCATCAGTGAGTCGGCCAACCACTACGAGCAGTACTTC
CAISESANHYEQYF
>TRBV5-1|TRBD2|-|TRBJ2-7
TGCGCCAGCAGTTTCTCAGCTAGCGGGGATTTAGAGCAGTACTTC
CASSFSASGDLEQYF
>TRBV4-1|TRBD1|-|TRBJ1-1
TGCGCCAGCAGCCGGACAGGGGTGACTGAAGCTTTCTTT
CASSRTGVTEAFF
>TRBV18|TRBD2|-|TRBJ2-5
TGTGCCAGCTCACCACAAGACGGGAGGGAGACCCAGTACTTC
CASSPQDGRETQYF